The 30 T cell receptor beta chains presented below share a single source sample, sequenced in a study of T-cell memory formation after mild COVID-19. Via MiXCR, TCRdb re-called the 5' RACE reads, giving one row per CDR3 protein. Among 550,000 to 700,000 distinct CDR3 sequences listed, around a sixth were seen once. The sequenced sample consisted of PBMCs or a T cell subset sorted from them (not recorded which). The receptors here all came from an adult woman who had mild COVID-19 (a few samples of this study predate the infection). Cell type and time point are not known.

Many counts were recorded for this clonotype. The chain links TRBV7-9 to TRBJ1-4; D not resolved. The ends were cut back, 4 bases at V and 5 bases at J, with 14 bases in the middle. Per the germline V gene, CDR1 is SEHNR and CDR2 is FQNEAQ (reference sequence). The CDR3 runs to 15 residues. CDR3 DNA sequence: TGTGCCAGCAGCTCCGTCGGACGGTCGAATGAAAAACTGTTTTTT. Amino acids: CASSSVGRSNEKLFF.

The V gene is TRBV4-3, the J gene TRBJ2-5; 9 nucleotides align to TRBD1. The ends lost 4 bases at V and 1 base at J; junction bases unmatched: 1. Germline lookup yields CDR1 LGHNA and CDR2 YSLEER. The CDR3 covers 14 residues. CDR3 sequence: CASSRGQGQETQYF. The CDR3 DNA is TGCGCCAGCAGCCGGGGACAGGGCCAAGAGACCCAGTACTTC.

This clonotype was detected a few times. The chain carries TRBV7-9 and TRBJ2-3; weak D call: TRBD2 (5 bases). Germline V gene data show CDR1 as SEHNR and CDR2 as FQNEAQ (reference sequence). Deletions cut 6 bases from V and 6 bases from J, with 13 bases between. This CDR3 spans 13 amino acids. The CDR3 nucleotides are TGTGCCAGCAGGGGAGCCCCGCAGGATACGCAGTATTTT. Translated, it gives CASRGAPQDTQYF.

This clonotype was counted many times. This CDR3 is CSARGNRVPANTGELFF. Written as DNA, the CDR3 is TGCAGTGCTAGAGGAAACAGGGTACCCGCGAACACCGGGGAGCTGTTTTTT. The chain joins TRBV20-1 to TRBJ2-2; D may be TRBD1 (6 bases). The CDR3 is 17 amino acids. Per germline, CDR1 DFQATT and CDR2 SNEGSKA (reference sequence). The V end lost 1 base, the J end lost 0 bases, and 15 bases lay between the germline ends.

This chain links TRBV5-5 with TRBJ2-1; D not resolved. Germline CDR1 and CDR2: SGHKS and YYEKEE (reference sequence). There are 14 residues in the CDR3. Trimming took 0 bases from V and 6 from J, leaving 10 bases between them. The CDR3 nucleotides are TGTGCCAGCAGCTTGGGACACCGGGTCAATGAGCAGTTCTTC. Translating it yields CASSLGHRVNEQFF.

This clonotype has only a few counts. The V and J genes are TRBV20-1 and TRBJ2-7, with D unclear. Per the germline V gene, CDR1 is DFQATT and CDR2 is SNEGSKA (reference sequence). Trimming took 4 bases from V and 2 from J, leaving 12 bases between them. CDR3 length equals 13 residues. The CDR3, as DNA: TGCAGTGCTAAGAACGGGCTCACCTACGAGCAGTACTTC. Amino acids: CSAKNGLTYEQYF.

This chain joins TRBV20-1 and TRBJ1-2; no clear D. Germline CDR1 and CDR2: DFQATT and SNEGSKA (reference sequence). CDR3 length equals 14 residues. V lost 1 base and J lost 6, with 15 bases in between. CDR3 residues: CSARVATSVDGYTF. For the CDR3, the DNA is TGCAGTGCTAGAGTGGCGACATCGGTCGATGGCTACACCTTC.

The rearrangement joins TRBV10-3 to TRBJ2-5; D unresolved. The V gene lost 1 base and the J gene lost 2 bases, with 8 bases spanning the gap. This CDR3 spans 14 amino acids. Germline lookup yields CDR1 ENHRY and CDR2 SYGVKD. CDR3 nucleotides: TGTGCCATCAGTGAGTGGTTACAGCAAGAGACCCAGTACTTC. This codes for CAISEWLQQETQYF.

The rearrangement uses TRBV19 and TRBJ2-5; 7 bases line up with TRBD2. Looked up from germline, CDR1 is LNHDA and CDR2 is SQIVND (reference sequence). The CDR3 consists of 14 residues. With 5 bases clipped from V and 3 bases from J, the junction kept 6 bases outside the gene matches. The CDR3 nucleotides read TGTGCCAGTAGTCCTACCGGGACTAAAGAGACCCAGTACTTC. Translation gives CASSPTGTKETQYF.

This clonotype has more than one count but fewer than ten. This chain joins TRBV27 and TRBJ2-7; 8 nucleotides align to TRBD1. Germline CDR1 is MNHEY and CDR2 is SMNVEV (reference sequence). This CDR3 has 16 residues. V lost 5 bases, J lost 3 bases, and 12 bases stayed unmatched. CDR3 protein: CASSALTGVVFYEQYF. The CDR3, as DNA: TGTGCCAGCAGTGCGCTGACAGGGGTGGTATTCTACGAGCAGTACTTC.

This clonotype has a handful of counts. The genes are TRBV5-1 and TRBJ1-1, with D uncertain. The V gene's germline CDR1 is SGHRS and CDR2 YFSETQ. Trimming took 1 base from V and 1 from J, leaving 11 bases between them. The CDR3 length is 15 residues. CDR3 in amino acids: CASSLPPDGNTEAFF. The CDR3 bases are TGCGCCAGCAGCTTGCCTCCGGACGGGAACACTGAAGCTTTCTTT.

The rearrangement uses TRBV7-2 and TRBJ2-7; perhaps TRBD1 as D (6 bases). V was clipped by 3 bases and J by 1 base, with 13 bases between them. The CDR3 has 15 amino acids. The germline CDR1 and CDR2 sequences are SGHTA and FQGNSA. The CDR3 region is CASSFFRDTSYEQYF. The DNA of the CDR3 is TGTGCCAGCAGCTTTTTTCGGGACACATCCTACGAGCAGTACTTC.

Only a few counts were recorded for this clonotype. The chain recombines TRBV29-1 with TRBJ1-3, with a weak D call TRBD1 (6 bases). The CDR3 is 15 amino acids. CDR1 SQVTM and CDR2 ANQGSEA come from the germline V gene. With 3 bases removed from V and 7 bases from J, the gap between germline ends came to 19 bases. Written as DNA, the CDR3 is TGCAGCGTTGAGGAGGCCAGGGGAGTAGGGAACACCATATATTTT. Translation gives CSVEEARGVGNTIYF.

This clonotype has a handful of counts. The genes are TRBV20-1 and TRBJ2-6; TRBD2 agrees at 7 bases. Germline values: CDR1 DFQATT, CDR2 SNEGSKA (reference sequence). The CDR3 length is 15 residues. Germline trimming cut 6 bases from V and 0 bases from J; bases unmatched to any gene: 5. The CDR3 coding sequence is TGCAGTGCCCGCCGCGGGGGCTCTGGGGCCAACGTCCTGACTTTC. Protein: CSARRGGSGANVLTF.

The chain links TRBV27 to TRBJ2-7, with D perhaps TRBD1 (6 bases). Germline V lookup: CDR1 MNHEY, CDR2 SMNVEV (reference sequence). This CDR3 comprises 12 residues. Trimming stripped 9 bases from V and 0 bases from J, with 9 bases between. CDR3 sequence: CASWDTSYEQYF. The CDR3, as DNA: TGTGCCAGTTGGGACACCTCCTACGAGCAGTACTTC.

This clonotype has more than one count but fewer than ten. CDR3 coding DNA: TGTGCCAGCAGTCTCCCGGGACACGGATCCTACGAGCAGTACTTC. It translates to CASSLPGHGSYEQYF. The chain recombines TRBV28 with TRBJ2-7, with a possible D match to TRBD1 (6 bases). V lost 5 bases to trimming and J lost 1 base, with 15 bases between them. Germline V gene sequence: CDR1 MDHEN, CDR2 SYDVKM. The CDR3 covers 15 residues.

This clonotype was counted a few times. The chain recombines TRBV7-6 with TRBJ1-5; tentatively, D is TRBD1 (6 bases). CDR1 is SGHVS and CDR2 is FNYEAQ in the germline V gene. There are 14 residues in the CDR3. The V and J ends lost 5 bases and 5 bases respectively, with 13 bases between them. Written as DNA, the CDR3 is TGTGCCAGCAGCCCCTTGGGGGCCCATCAGCCCCAGCATTTT. Protein sequence: CASSPLGAHQPQHF. Looking up the rest from reference TRBV7-6 and TRBJ1-5 gives the full variable domain: GAGVSQSPRYKVTKRGQDVALRCDPISGHVSLYWYRQALGQGPEFLTYFNYEAQQDKSGLPNDRFSAERPEGSISTLTIQRTEQRDSAMYRCASSPLGAHQPQHFGDGTRLSIL.

The V call is TRBV6-1, the J call TRBJ1-6; TRBD1 is a possible D gene (6 bases). The CDR3 is 14 residues long. Germline V lookup: CDR1 MNHNS, CDR2 SASEGT. Deletions cut 4 bases from V and 10 bases from J, with 14 bases between. The CDR3 protein is CASSARGGGSPLHF. CDR3 bases: TGTGCCAGCAGTGCCAGGGGTGGTGGCTCACCCCTCCACTTT.

This clonotype was counted between two and nine times. The chain employs TRBV29-1 and TRBJ2-3; 13 bases agree with TRBD2. V shed 2 bases, J shed 6 bases, and the junction held 8 bases outside the gene matches. Per the germline V gene, CDR1 is SQVTM and CDR2 is ANQGSEA. The CDR3 has 16 residues. Here the CDR3 reads CSVEHGTSGVLDTQYF. DNA for the CDR3: TGCAGCGTTGAACACGGGACTAGCGGGGTCCTGGATACGCAGTATTTT.

The chain employs TRBV5-1 and TRBJ2-1; D is undetermined. Germline CDR1 is SGHRS and CDR2 is YFSETQ. The CDR3 is 16 amino acids. V dropped 0 bases and J dropped 5 bases, with 15 bases sitting between them. In nucleotides, the CDR3 is TGCGCCAGCAGCTTGGGGGCAAGCAGTGACAACAATGAGCAGTTCTTC. Its protein product is CASSLGASSDNNEQFF.

This clonotype came up many times. J is TRBJ2-1 and V is TRBV6-6, with TRBD2 matching over 12 bases. The germline gives CDR1 MNHNY, CDR2 SVGAGI (reference sequence). The CDR3 length is 15 residues. V lost 6 bases to trimming and J lost 7 bases; unmatched junction nucleotides: 7. CDR3 protein: CASSSTSGGRNEQFF. For the CDR3, the DNA is TGTGCCAGCAGCAGCACTAGCGGGGGGAGGAATGAGCAGTTCTTC.

This clonotype was detected only a few times. The chain has TRBV4-2 and TRBJ2-7; 14 nucleotides match TRBD2. V was pared by 4 bases and J by 4 bases, with 6 bases of the junction left unmatched. The CDR3 loop spans 16 amino acids. The germline CDR1 and CDR2 sequences are LGHNA and YNFKEQ. The CDR3 DNA is TGTGCCAGCAGCCCTCGACTAGCGGGAGGGCCTTACGAGCAGTACTTC. Encoded protein: CASSPRLAGGPYEQYF.

The CDR3 loop reads CASSLGLAGGAYSSYEQYF. The CDR3 DNA is TGTGCCAGCAGCCTAGGACTAGCGGGAGGCGCTTACAGCTCCTACGAGCAGTACTTC. The chain recombines TRBV7-8 with TRBJ2-7; TRBD2 agrees at 14 bases. The V segment lost 5 bases and the J segment 0 bases; nucleotides outside the gene matches: 12. The CDR3 contains 19 residues. The germline gives CDR1 SGHVS, CDR2 FQNEAQ. The variable domain in full, with the rest retrieved from reference TRBV7-8 and TRBJ2-7, is GAGVSQSPRYKVAKRGQDVALRCDPISGHVSLFWYQQALGQGPEFLTYFQNEAQLDKSGLPSDRFFAERPEGSVSTLKIQRTQQEDSAVYLCASSLGLAGGAYSSYEQYFGPGTRLTVT.

The gene calls are TRBV27 and TRBJ2-3; the match to TRBD1 covers 7 bases. Germline CDR1 reads MNHEY; CDR2 reads SMNVEV (reference sequence). The CDR3 is 15 amino acids. With 5 bases clipped from V and 5 bases from J, the junction kept 10 bases outside the gene matches. DNA of the CDR3: TGTGCCAGCAGTGTACTCGAGGGGGCTGGAGATACGCAGTATTTT. It codes for CASSVLEGAGDTQYF.

This clonotype was detected a few times. The chain joins TRBV3-1 to TRBJ2-2; D is ambiguous. The germline CDR1 and CDR2 sequences are LGHDT and YNNKEL (reference sequence). The CDR3 is 15 amino acids. Trimming pared 1 base from V and 6 bases from J, leaving 12 bases between. CDR3 nucleotide sequence: TGTGCCAGCAGCCAAGTGCAGGCAGGCCCCGGGGAGCTGTTTTTT. Translating gives CASSQVQAGPGELFF.

This clonotype was seen a handful of times. The rearrangement joins TRBV7-3 to TRBJ1-1, with TRBD1 identical over 7 bases. Germline lookup yields CDR1 SGHTA and CDR2 FQGTGA. The CDR3 has 13 residues. J lost 5 bases, V lost 5 bases, and 5 bases had no gene match. In DNA form, the CDR3 reads TGTGCCAGCAGCACACAGGGGATGACTGAAGCTTTCTTT. Protein: CASSTQGMTEAFF.

Only a few counts were recorded for this clonotype. The chain employs TRBV12-3 or TRBV12-4 and TRBJ2-1, with TRBD1 matching 9 bases. J gave up 6 bases and V 7 bases, and 7 bases lay outside the gene matches. This CDR3 is 14 amino acids long. DNA of the CDR3: TGTGCCAGCACCACGGACAGGGGAGGCAATGAGCAGTTCTTC. This encodes CASTTDRGGNEQFF.

The rearrangement links TRBV30 to TRBJ1-1, with D perhaps matching TRBD1 (6 bases). The V gene's germline CDR1 is GTSNPN and CDR2 SVGIG (reference sequence). V was trimmed by 0 bases and J by 1 base, leaving 9 bases between them. This CDR3 is built from 14 residues. CDR3 protein: CAWSVGGGNTEAFF. CDR3 bases: TGTGCCTGGAGTGTAGGGGGTGGGAACACTGAAGCTTTCTTT.

This chain links TRBV6-1 with TRBJ2-3, with D maybe TRBD2 (5 bases). From germline, CDR1 is MNHNS and CDR2 SASEGT. V lost 8 bases, J lost 2 bases, and 17 bases lay in between. The CDR3 loop spans 15 amino acids. CDR3 nucleotide sequence: TGTGCCAGCCAACCCATCAGCGGCTCCACAGATACGCAGTATTTT. It codes for CASQPISGSTDTQYF.

This clonotype was recorded a few times. The rearrangement joins TRBV12-3 or TRBV12-4 to TRBJ2-1; 7 bases line up with TRBD2. This CDR3 has 15 amino acids. With V trimmed by 5 bases and J by 2 bases, 6 bases remained unmatched. This CDR3 reads CASSTGTMPYNEQFF. The CDR3 nucleotides read TGTGCCAGCAGTACCGGGACTATGCCCTACAATGAGCAGTTCTTC.